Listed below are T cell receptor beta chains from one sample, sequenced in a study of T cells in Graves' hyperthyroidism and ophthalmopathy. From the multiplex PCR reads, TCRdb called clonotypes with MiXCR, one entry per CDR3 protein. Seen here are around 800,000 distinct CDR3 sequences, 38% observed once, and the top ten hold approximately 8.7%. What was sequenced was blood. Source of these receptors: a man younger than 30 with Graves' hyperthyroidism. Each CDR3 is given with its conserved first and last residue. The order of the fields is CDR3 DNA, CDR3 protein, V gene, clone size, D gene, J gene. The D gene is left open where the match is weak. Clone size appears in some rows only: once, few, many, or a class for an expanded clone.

TGCAGCCAAGGACAGGGGACTGAAGCTTTCTTT,CSQGQGTEAFF,TRBV29-1,NA,TRBD1,TRBJ1-1
TGTGCCAGCAGTCTGGGGCTCCTTTCACCCCTCCACTTT,CASSLGLLSPLHF,TRBV12-3/TRBV12-4,many,NA,TRBJ1-6
TGCGCCAGCAGCTTCGGGACCGACTCAAAGATCCAGTACTTC,CASSFGTDSKIQYF,TRBV5-1,few,NA,TRBJ2-5
TGTGCCATCAGTGGACCAACGGCAGATACGCAGTATTTT,CAISGPTADTQYF,TRBV10-3,NA,NA,TRBJ2-3
TGTGCCATCAGGGGACAGGGACAGCTCTCTGGCTACACCTTC,CAIRGQGQLSGYTF,TRBV10-3,once,TRBD1,TRBJ1-2
TGTGCCAGCAGGGCGGACACAGATACGCAGTATTTT,CASRADTDTQYF,TRBV2,NA,NA,TRBJ2-3
TGCGCCAGCAGCCAAGATTTGGGCGGGAGGGCCGAGCAGTACTTC,CASSQDLGGRAEQYF,TRBV4-1,NA,TRBD2,TRBJ2-7
TGCGCCAGCAGCTTGGGGGGAATCCCGCCCCAGCATTTT,CASSLGGIPPQHF,TRBV5-1,many,NA,TRBJ1-5
TGTGCCAGCAGCGACCCAGGGGGCAGAGAGACCCAGTACTTC,CASSDPGGRETQYF,TRBV9,few,TRBD1,TRBJ2-5
TGTGCCAGCAGTTACTCCCGGGCCGCTTCACCCCTCCACTTT,CASSYSRAASPLHF,TRBV12-3/TRBV12-4,NA,NA,TRBJ1-6
TGTGCCAGTAACTATAGGGTCGGCTCTGGAAACACCATATATTTT,CASNYRVGSGNTIYF,TRBV19,NA,NA,TRBJ1-3
TGTGCCATCAGTGAAGGCAGGGGCCATGAGCAGTTCTTC,CAISEGRGHEQFF,TRBV10-3,NA,NA,TRBJ2-1
TGTGCCAGCAGTTCCCGGACAGGGGGTAGTAATTCACCCCTCCACTTT,CASSSRTGGSNSPLHF,TRBV25-1,many,TRBD1,TRBJ1-6
TGTGCCAGCAGTCAACAACAACGCACCGGGGAGCTGTTTTTT,CASSQQQRTGELFF,TRBV15,NA,NA,TRBJ2-2
TGTGCCTGGAGTAGGCTAAGCTCTGGGGCCAACGTCCTGACTTTC,CAWSRLSSGANVLTF,TRBV25-1,NA,NA,TRBJ2-6
TGTGCCAGCAGTGAAACAGGGTTTCGGGGCTACACCTTC,CASSETGFRGYTF,TRBV2,once,NA,TRBJ1-2
TGTGCCAGCAGTCGACGTCGAACAGGGGATATGAACACTGAAGCTTTCTTT,CASSRRRTGDMNTEAFF,TRBV11-2,NA,TRBD1,TRBJ1-1
TGTGCCAGTAGTATAATTGGGGCCGCCGGCGACACCTTC,CASSIIGAAGDTF,TRBV19,NA,NA,TRBJ1-2
TGTGCCAGCAGTTACTCGCAGGATCCCGGGGAGCTGTTTTTT,CASSYSQDPGELFF,TRBV6-5,NA,NA,TRBJ2-2
TGTGCCAGCAGCTTAGTGTGGTACGGGGGAAGCTACGAGCAGTACTTC,CASSLVWYGGSYEQYF,TRBV7-8,many,NA,TRBJ2-7
TGTGCCAGCAAAGGGGCAGGTGAAAAACTGTTTTTT,CASKGAGEKLFF,TRBV2,many,NA,TRBJ1-4
TGCGCCAGCAGCCATCCGGGGCCCTATGGCTACACCTTC,CASSHPGPYGYTF,TRBV4-1,NA,NA,TRBJ1-2